This T cell receptor beta chain came from a study of cytomegalovirus exposure and HLA in healthy donors. Study information: Clustering assigned 81% of the roughly 370 genotyped donors to the Caucasian-associated ancestry cluster. Regarding the study as a whole: Previously analyzed data showed that most TCR beta V segments were productive at a frequency of about 87% or about 30%. Fewer N-insertions than the roughly 600-donor mean were reportedly shown by an Asian-associated ancestry cluster in a later analysis. TCR association rates varied by HLA locus in a later analysis, with DRB1 highest and HLA-C lowest.

The PCR contained 60 Vbeta and 13 Jbeta primers. The protocol was immunoSEQ multiplex PCR, while the TCRdb copy is restricted to in-frame clones and leaves out a portion. The sample table includes just over 200,000 clones. CDR1 and CDR2 (germline): MNHNY, SVGAGI (reference sequence). The CDR3 loop spans 14 amino acids. Trimming removed 4 bases from V and 11 bases from J; junction bases left unmatched: 11. Details on this clone: Its cognate antigen is unknown.

The sequence was collected from a girl aged 2 to 10 in good health and CMV-seropositive. What was sequenced was PBMCs. This sequence joins TRBV6-6 and TRBJ2-5; 9 positions agree with TRBD1. CDR3 in amino acids: CASSWDRDKDEQYF. The CDR3 DNA reads as TGTGCCAGCAGTTGGGACAGGGATAAGGATGAGCAGTACTTC.